The rows below give T cell receptor beta chains drawn from one sample of a study of OX40 agonist ivuxolimab in advanced cancers. Sequencing used immunoSEQ multiplex PCR; TCRdb keeps in-frame clones, though not all of them. The repertoire has about 21,000 clones, 83% of them found once; the top ten carry roughly 20%. Sequencing was performed on CD4+ or CD8+ T cells sorted from blood, taken in a trial of the OX40 agonist ivuxolimab. These receptors were collected from an adult with an advanced solid tumor such as melanoma, head and neck, liver or kidney cancer. Each CDR3 is given with its conserved first and last residue. The D gene is left open where the match is weak. The size entry is marked missing in some rows and otherwise reads once, few, many or a size class.

J | D | size | V | CDR3 | DNA
TRBJ2-7 | - | - | TRBV2 | CASSTRGHYEQYF | TGTGCCAGCTCGACAAGGGGTCACTACGAGCAGTACTTC
TRBJ1-2 | TRBD1 | - | TRBV7-9 | CASSSGTEYGYTF | TGTGCCAGCAGCTCCGGGACAGAGTATGGCTACACCTTC
TRBJ2-7 | TRBD2 | - | TRBV19 | CASSWASGSYEQYF | TGTGCCAGTAGTTGGGCTAGCGGGAGCTACGAGCAGTACTTC
TRBJ2-7 | - | - | TRBV5-1 | CASSISASYEQYF | TGCGCCAGCAGCATTTCGGCCTCCTACGAGCAGTACTTC
TRBJ1-1 | - | few | TRBV30 | CASSDTGNTEAFF | TGTGCCTCCTCAGATACCGGAAACACTGAAGCTTTCTTT
TRBJ2-2 | - | - | TRBV11-2 | CASSPGWFTGELFF | TGTGCCAGCAGCCCCGGGTGGTTTACCGGGGAGCTGTTTTTT
TRBJ2-3 | - | - | TRBV7-2 | CASSLARLSGTDTQYF | TGTGCCAGCAGCTTAGCGCGGCTGAGCGGCACAGATACGCAGTATTTT
TRBJ2-7 | TRBD2 | large | TRBV7-9 | CASSFGRTSGYEQYF | TGTGCCAGCAGCTTTGGAAGGACTAGCGGTTACGAGCAGTACTTC
TRBJ2-1 | TRBD2 | - | TRBV5-1 | CASSLSTGGPGNEQFF | TGCGCCAGCAGCTTGAGTACGGGAGGGCCTGGGAATGAGCAGTTCTTC
TRBJ2-3 | TRBD2 | - | TRBV7-8 | CASSPGLAGGPYASDTQYF | TGTGCCAGCAGCCCAGGACTAGCGGGGGGGCCTTATGCATCAGATACGCAGTATTTT
TRBJ2-7 | - | few | TRBV4-2 | CASSQVAGSYEQYF | TGTGCCAGCAGCCAAGTGGCGGGTTCCTACGAGCAGTACTTC
TRBJ1-3 | - | - | TRBV27 | CASSYSWGSGNTIYF | TGTGCCAGCAGTTACTCGTGGGGCTCTGGAAACACCATATATTTT
TRBJ1-2 | - | - | TRBV28 | CASSLLGETGGYTF | TGTGCCAGCAGTTTATTGGGGGAGACGGGTGGCTACACCTTC
TRBJ2-7 | TRBD2 | - | TRBV5-4 | CASSLSLGLAGANEQYF | TGTGCCAGCAGCTTGTCCCTGGGACTAGCGGGAGCCAACGAGCAGTACTTC
TRBJ1-2 | TRBD1 | - | TRBV18 | CASSDRPNYGYTF | TGTGCCAGCTCGGACAGGCCTAACTATGGCTACACCTTC
TRBJ2-1 | TRBD1 | - | TRBV6-1 | CASSGDRGARRSYNEQFF | TGTGCCAGCAGTGGGGACAGGGGAGCCAGGAGGTCCTACAATGAGCAGTTCTTC
TRBJ1-5 | - | - | TRBV18 | CASSPRVDSNQPQHF | TGTGCCAGCTCCCCCAGGGTGGATAGCAATCAGCCCCAGCATTTT
TRBJ1-1 | - | - | TRBV5-6 | CASSLAENTEAFF | TGTGCCAGCAGCTTGGCAGAGAACACTGAAGCTTTCTTT
TRBJ1-5 | - | few | TRBV7-8 | CASSLDNQPQHF | TGTGCCAGCAGCTTAGACAATCAGCCCCAGCATTTT
TRBJ2-3 | TRBD2 | - | TRBV7-9 | CASTRAGEADTQYF | TGTGCCAGCACCCGAGCGGGAGAAGCAGATACGCAGTATTTT
TRBJ2-7 | - | - | TRBV7-2 | CASSSEGVSYEQYF | TGTGCCAGCAGCTCAGAAGGCGTCTCCTACGAGCAGTACTTC
TRBJ2-1 | - | - | TRBV7-9 | CASSATGEQFF | TGTGCCAGCAGCGCAACGGGGGAGCAGTTCTTC
TRBJ2-5 | - | - | TRBV5-6 | CASSLAETQYF | TGTGCCAGCAGCTTGGCTGAGACCCAGTACTTC
TRBJ1-1 | TRBD1 | - | TRBV30 | CASWDRGQDTEAFF | TGTGCCTCATGGGACAGGGGGCAGGACACTGAAGCTTTCTTT
TRBJ1-2 | - | once | TRBV9 | CASSVEAGFGGYTF | TGTGCCAGCAGCGTAGAGGCTGGGTTCGGTGGCTACACCTTC
TRBJ2-6 | TRBD1 | - | TRBV5-1 | CASSLGQGAGSGANVLTF | TGCGCCAGCAGCTTAGGACAGGGGGCAGGCTCTGGGGCCAACGTCCTGACTTTC
TRBJ1-2 | TRBD1 | - | TRBV7-9 | CASSLIDRESGYGYTF | TGTGCCAGCAGCTTGATAGACAGGGAGTCGGGCTATGGCTACACCTTC
TRBJ2-7 | TRBD1 | - | TRBV7-9 | CASSPGTGPSYEQYF | TGTGCCAGCAGCCCCGGGACAGGGCCTTCCTACGAGCAGTACTTC